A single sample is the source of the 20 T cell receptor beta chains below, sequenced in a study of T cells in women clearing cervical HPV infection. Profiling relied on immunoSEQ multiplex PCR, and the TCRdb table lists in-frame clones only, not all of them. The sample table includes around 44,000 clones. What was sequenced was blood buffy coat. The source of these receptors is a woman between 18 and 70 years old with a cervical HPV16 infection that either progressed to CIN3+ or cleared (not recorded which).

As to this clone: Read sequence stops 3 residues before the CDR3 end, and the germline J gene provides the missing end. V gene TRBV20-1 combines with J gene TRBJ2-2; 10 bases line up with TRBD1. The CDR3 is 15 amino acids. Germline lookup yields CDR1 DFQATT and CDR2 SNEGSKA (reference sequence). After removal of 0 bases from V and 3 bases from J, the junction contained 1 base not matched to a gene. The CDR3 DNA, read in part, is TGCAGTGCTAGAGATGGGACAGGGGACACCGGGGAG. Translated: CSARDGTGDTGE. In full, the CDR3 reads CSARDGTGDTGELFF.

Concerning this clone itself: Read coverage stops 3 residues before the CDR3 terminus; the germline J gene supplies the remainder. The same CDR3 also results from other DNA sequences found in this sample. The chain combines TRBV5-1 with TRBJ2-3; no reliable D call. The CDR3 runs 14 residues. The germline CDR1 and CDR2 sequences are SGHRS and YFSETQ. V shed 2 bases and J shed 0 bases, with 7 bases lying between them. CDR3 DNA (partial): TGCGCCAGCAGCTTACGGTCTAGCACAGATACG. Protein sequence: CASSLRSSTDT. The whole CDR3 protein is CASSLRSSTDTQYF. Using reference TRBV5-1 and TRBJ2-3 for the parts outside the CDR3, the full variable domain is KAGVTQTPRYLIKTRGQQVTLSCSPISGHRSVSWYQQTPGQGLQFLFEYFSETQRNKGNFPGRFSGRQFSNSRSEMNVSTLELGDSALYLCASSLRSSTDTQYFGPGTRLTVL.

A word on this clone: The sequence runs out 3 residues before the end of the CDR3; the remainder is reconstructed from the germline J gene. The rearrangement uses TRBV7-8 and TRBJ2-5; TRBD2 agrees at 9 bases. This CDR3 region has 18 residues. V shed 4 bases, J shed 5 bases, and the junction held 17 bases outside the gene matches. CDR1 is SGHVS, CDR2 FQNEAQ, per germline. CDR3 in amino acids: CASSSPGYSGGLSETQYF. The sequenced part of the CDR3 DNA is TGTGCCAGCAGCTCCCCCGGGTATAGCGGGGGACTCAGTGAGACC.

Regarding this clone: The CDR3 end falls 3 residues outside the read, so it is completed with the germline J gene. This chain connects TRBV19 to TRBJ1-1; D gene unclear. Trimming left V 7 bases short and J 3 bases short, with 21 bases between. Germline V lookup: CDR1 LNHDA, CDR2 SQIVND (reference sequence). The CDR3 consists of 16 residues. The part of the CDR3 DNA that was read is TGTGCCAGTAAGAAGGGCCGAACAGTTTGGGACACTGAA. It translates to CASKKGRTVWDTE. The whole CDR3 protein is CASKKGRTVWDTEAFF.

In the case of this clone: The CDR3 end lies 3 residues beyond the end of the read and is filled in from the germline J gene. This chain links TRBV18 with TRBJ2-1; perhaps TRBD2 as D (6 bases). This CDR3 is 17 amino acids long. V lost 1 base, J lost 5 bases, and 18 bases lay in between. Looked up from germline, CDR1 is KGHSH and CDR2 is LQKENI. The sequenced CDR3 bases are TGTGCCAGCTCACCACAGGAGGGACTGGAGGGCCACAATGAG. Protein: CASSPQEGLEGHNE. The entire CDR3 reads CASSPQEGLEGHNEQFF.

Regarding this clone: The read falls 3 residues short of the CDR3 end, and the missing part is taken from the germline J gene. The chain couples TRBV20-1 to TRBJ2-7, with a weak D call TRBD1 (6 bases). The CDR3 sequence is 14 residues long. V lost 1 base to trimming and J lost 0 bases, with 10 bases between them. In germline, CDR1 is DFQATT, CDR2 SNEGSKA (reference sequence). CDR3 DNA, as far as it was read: TGCAGTGCTAGAGTCGGGACAAACTCCTACGAG. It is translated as CSARVGTNSYE. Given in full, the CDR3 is CSARVGTNSYEQYF.

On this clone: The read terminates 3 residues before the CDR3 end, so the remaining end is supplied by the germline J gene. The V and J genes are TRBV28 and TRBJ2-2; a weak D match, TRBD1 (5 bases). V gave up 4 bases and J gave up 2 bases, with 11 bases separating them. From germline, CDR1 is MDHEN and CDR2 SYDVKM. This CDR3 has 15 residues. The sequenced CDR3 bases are TGTGCCAGCAGTTCAGGGTGGGGAAACACCGGGGAG. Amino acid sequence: CASSSGWGNTGE. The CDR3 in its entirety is CASSSGWGNTGELFF.

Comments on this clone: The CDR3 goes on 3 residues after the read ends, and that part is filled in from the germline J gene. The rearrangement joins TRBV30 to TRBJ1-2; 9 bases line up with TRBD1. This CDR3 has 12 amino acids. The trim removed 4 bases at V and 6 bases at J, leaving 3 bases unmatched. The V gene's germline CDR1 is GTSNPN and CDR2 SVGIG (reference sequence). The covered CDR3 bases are TGTGCCTGGAACAGGGGGCGGAATGGC. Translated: CAWNRGRNG. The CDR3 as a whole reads CAWNRGRNGYTF.

CDR3 sequence: CASSLGGNTIYF. The part of the CDR3 DNA that was read is TGTGCCAGCAGCCTGGGCGGAAACACC. The V call is TRBV14, the J call TRBJ1-3; the D is unclear. Coverage ceases 3 residues before the CDR3 finishes, and the germline J gene fills in the end. Trimming stripped 4 bases from V and 4 bases from J, with 5 bases between. Germline V gene data show CDR1 as SGHDN and CDR2 as FVKESK. This CDR3 contains 12 residues.

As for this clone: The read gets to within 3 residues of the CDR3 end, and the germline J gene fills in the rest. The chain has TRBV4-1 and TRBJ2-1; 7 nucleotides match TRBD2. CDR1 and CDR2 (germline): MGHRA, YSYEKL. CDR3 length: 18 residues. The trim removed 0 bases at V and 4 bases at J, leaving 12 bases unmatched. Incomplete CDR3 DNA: TGCGCCAGCAGCCAAGATATTGGGGAGACTAGCAGTTACAATGAG. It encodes CASSQDIGETSSYNE. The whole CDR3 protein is CASSQDIGETSSYNEQFF.

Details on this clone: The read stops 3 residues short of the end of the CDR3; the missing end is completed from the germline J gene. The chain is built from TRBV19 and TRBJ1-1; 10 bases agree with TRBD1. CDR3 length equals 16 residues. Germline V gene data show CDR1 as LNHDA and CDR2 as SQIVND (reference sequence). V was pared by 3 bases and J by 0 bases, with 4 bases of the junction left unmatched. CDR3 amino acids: CASSIRTGGMNTEAFF. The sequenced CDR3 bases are TGTGCCAGTAGTATCCGGACAGGGGGGATGAACACTGAA. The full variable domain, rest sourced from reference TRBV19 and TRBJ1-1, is DGGITQSPKYLFRKEGQNVTLSCEQNLNHDAMYWYRQDPGQGLRLIYYSQIVNDFQKGDIAEGYSVSREKKESFPLTVTSAQKNPTAFYLCASSIRTGGMNTEAFFGQGTRLTVV.

CDR3 bases read: TGCAGTGCTAGAGTTAGGCCAGGGTCTAGCACAGATACG. Its protein product is CSARVRPGSSTDT. The entire CDR3 protein reads CSARVRPGSSTDTQYF. The chain has TRBV20-1 and TRBJ2-3; D perhaps matches TRBD1 (5 bases). The read terminates 3 residues before the CDR3 end, so the remaining end is supplied by the germline J gene. Germline loops: CDR1 DFQATT, CDR2 SNEGSKA (reference sequence). The CDR3 consists of 16 residues. V lost 1 base to trimming and J lost 0 bases, with 14 bases between them.

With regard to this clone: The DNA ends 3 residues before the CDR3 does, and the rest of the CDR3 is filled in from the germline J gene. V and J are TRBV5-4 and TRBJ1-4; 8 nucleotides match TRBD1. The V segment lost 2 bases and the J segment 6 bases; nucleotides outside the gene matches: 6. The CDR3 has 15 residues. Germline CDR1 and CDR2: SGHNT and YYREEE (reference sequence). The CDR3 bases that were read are TGTGCCAGCAGCTTCCAGGGGGCGGGCGATGAAAAA. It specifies CASSFQGAGDEK. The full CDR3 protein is CASSFQGAGDEKLFF. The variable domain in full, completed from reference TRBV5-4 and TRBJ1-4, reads ETGVTQSPTHLIKTRGQQVTLRCSSQSGHNTVSWYQQALGQGPQFIFQYYREEENGRGNFPPRFSGLQFPNYSSELNVNALELDDSALYLCASSFQGAGDEKLFFGSGTQLSVL.

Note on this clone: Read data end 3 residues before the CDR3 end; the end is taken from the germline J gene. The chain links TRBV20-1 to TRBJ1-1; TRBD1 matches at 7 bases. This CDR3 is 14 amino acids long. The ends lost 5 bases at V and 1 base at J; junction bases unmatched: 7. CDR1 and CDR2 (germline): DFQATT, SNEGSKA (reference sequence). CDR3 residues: CSARRGQPNTEAFF. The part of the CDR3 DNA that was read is TGCAGTGCTCGCCGGGGACAGCCGAACACTGAA.

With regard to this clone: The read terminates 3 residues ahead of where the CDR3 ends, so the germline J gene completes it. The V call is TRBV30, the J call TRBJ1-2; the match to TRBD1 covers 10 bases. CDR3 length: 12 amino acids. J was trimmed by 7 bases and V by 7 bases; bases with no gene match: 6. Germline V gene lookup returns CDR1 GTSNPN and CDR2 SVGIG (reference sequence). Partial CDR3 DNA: TGTGCCTACACGACAGGGGGCTTTGGC. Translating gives CAYTTGGFG. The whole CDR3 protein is CAYTTGGFGYTF.

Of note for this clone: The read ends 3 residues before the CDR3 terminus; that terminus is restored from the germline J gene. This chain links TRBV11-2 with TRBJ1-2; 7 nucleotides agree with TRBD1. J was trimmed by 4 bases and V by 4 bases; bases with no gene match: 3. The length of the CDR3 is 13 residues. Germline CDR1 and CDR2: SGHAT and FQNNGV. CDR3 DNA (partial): TGTGCCAGCAGCTCGACAGGGCCCTATGGC. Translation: CASSSTGPYG. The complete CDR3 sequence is CASSSTGPYGYTF.

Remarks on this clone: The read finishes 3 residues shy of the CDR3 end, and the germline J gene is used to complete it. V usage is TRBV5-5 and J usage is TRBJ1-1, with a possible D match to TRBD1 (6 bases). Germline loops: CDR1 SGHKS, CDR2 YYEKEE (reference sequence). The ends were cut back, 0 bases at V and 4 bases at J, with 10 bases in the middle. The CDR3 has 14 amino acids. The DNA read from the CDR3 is TGTGCCAGCAGCTTGGTGTGGACAGCCACTGAA. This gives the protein CASSLVWTATE. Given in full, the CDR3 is CASSLVWTATEAFF.

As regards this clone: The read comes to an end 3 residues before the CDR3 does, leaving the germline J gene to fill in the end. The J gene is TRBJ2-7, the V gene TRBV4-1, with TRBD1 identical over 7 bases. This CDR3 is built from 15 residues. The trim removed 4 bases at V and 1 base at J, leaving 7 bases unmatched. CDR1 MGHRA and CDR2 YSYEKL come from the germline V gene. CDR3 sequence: CASSPGSGQSYEQYF. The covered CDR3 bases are TGCGCCAGCAGCCCGGGGTCGGGACAGTCCTACGAG.

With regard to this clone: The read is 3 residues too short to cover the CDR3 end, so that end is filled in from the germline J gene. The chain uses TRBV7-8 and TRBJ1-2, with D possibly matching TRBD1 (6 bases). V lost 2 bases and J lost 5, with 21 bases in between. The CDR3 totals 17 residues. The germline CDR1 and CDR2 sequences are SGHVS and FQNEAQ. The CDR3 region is CASSLYRVPPRGYGYTF. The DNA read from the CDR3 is TGTGCCAGCAGCTTATACAGGGTCCCCCCAAGGGGGTATGGC.

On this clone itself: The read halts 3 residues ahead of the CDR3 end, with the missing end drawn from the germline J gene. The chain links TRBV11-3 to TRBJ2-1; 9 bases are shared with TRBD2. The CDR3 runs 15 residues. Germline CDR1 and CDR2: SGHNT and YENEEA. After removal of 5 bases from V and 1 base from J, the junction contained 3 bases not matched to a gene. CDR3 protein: CASSLLAGSYNEQFF. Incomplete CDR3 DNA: TGTGCCAGCAGCCTACTAGCGGGTTCCTACAATGAG.